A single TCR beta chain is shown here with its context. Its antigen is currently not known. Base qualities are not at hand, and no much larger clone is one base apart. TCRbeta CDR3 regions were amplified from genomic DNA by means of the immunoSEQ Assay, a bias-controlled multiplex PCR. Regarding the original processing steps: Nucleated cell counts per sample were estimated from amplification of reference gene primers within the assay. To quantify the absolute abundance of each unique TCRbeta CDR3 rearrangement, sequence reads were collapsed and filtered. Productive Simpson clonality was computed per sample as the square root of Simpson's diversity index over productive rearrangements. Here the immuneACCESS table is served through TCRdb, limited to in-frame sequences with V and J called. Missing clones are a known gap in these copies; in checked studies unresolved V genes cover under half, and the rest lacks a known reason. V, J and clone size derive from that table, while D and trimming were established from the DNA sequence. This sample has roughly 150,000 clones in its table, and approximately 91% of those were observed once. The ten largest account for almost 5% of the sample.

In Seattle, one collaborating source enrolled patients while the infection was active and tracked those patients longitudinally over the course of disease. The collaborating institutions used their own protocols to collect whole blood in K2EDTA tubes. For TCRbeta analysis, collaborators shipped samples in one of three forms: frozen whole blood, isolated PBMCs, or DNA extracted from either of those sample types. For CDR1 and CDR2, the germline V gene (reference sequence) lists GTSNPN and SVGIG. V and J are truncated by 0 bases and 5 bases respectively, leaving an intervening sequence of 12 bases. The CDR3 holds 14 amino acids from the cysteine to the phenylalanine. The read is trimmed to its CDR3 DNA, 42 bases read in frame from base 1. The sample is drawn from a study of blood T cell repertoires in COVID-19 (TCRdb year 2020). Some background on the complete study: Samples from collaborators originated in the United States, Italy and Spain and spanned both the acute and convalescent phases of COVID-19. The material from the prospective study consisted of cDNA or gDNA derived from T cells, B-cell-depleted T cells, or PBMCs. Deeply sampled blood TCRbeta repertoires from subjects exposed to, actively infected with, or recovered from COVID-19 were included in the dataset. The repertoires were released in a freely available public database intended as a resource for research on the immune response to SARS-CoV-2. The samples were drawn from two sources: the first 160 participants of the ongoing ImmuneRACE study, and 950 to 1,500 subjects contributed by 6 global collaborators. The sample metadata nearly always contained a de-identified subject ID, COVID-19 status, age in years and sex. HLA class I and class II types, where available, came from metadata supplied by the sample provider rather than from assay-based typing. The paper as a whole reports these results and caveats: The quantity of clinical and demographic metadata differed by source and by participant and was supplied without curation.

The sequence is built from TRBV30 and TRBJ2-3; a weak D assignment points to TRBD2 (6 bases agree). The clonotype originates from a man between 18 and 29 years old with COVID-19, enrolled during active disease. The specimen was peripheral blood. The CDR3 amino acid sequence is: CAWSVYGSGDTQYF. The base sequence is TGTGCCTGGAGTGTATACGGGAGTGGAGATACGCAGTATTTT. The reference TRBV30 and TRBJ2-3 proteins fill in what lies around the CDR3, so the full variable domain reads SQTIHQWPATLVQPVGSPLSLECTVEGTSNPNLYWYRQAAGRGLQLLFYSVGIGQISSEVPQNLSASRPQDRQFILSSKKLLLSDSGFYLCAWSVYGSGDTQYFGPGTRLTVL.